This T cell receptor beta chain appears in the sequencing data of a study of vaccination effects on CD4 cells after COVID-19. The CDR3 length is 15 residues. Looked up from germline, CDR1 is WSHSY and CDR2 is SAAADI. V was trimmed by 4 bases and J by 0 bases, leaving 7 bases between them. Remarks on this clone: The antigen remains undetermined.

Using immunoSEQ multiplex PCR, the repertoire was profiled, and TCRdb retains in-frame clones only, with some absent. The data show roughly 25,000 clones, with approximately 64% seen just once and approximately 13% held by the top ten. Antigen-specific CD4+ T cells expanded by the ViraFEST assay with viral peptide pools were then sequenced. CD4+ T cells were isolated after approximately 10 days of culture. Previously uninfected by SARS-CoV-2, the vaccine recipients also showed negative nucleocapsid antibodies. Wells each received around 2.2 million PBMC, cultured with around 9.6 IU/ml IL-2 and 10 ug/ml peptides. IL-2 medium took the place of half the medium on both days 3 and 7.

V gene TRBV10-2 combines with J gene TRBJ2-6; D remains ambiguous. Sequencing was performed on CD4+ T cells from PBMCs cultured with HCoV-OC43 spike peptides, taken before COVID-19 vaccination. Documented subset: HCoV-OC43 spike overlapping peptide pool stimulation. The receptor comes from a human donor who received a COVID-19 vaccine. The CDR3 reads CASSGQYSGANVLTF. The CDR3 coding sequence is TGCGCCAGCAGTGGGCAATACTCTGGGGCCAACGTCCTGACTTTC.